These T cell receptor beta chains were read from a single sample in a study of post-analysis software for immune sequencing data. MiXCR, run by TCRdb on the PCR reads, gives a single entry per CDR3 protein. This sample has about 770,000 distinct CDR3 sequences; 46% occur once, and the top ten carry roughly 5%. The specimen sequenced was blood. These receptors all stem from a girl aged 5 to 17 with multiple sclerosis. Both conserved end residues are part of each CDR3. The listing skips clone size in some rows; elsewhere it reads once, few, many or a size class.

J gene: TRBJ2-1; clone size: NA; V gene: TRBV29-1; CDR3 protein: CSVDGGPYPYNEQFF
J gene: TRBJ2-7; clone size: NA; V gene: TRBV7-9; CDR3 protein: CASGRQETYEQYF
J gene: NA; clone size: NA; V gene: TRBV6-5; CDR3 protein: CASSSGTDTYEQYF
J gene: TRBJ1-2; clone size: NA; V gene: TRBV7-3; CDR3 protein: CASSLTGQPNYGYTF
J gene: TRBJ2-3; clone size: NA; V gene: TRBV7-2; CDR3 protein: CASSLTSADTQYF
J gene: TRBJ1-1; clone size: NA; V gene: TRBV6-5; CDR3 protein: CASRDRGRGNTEAFF
J gene: TRBJ2-4; clone size: few; V gene: TRBV21-1; CDR3 protein: CASGPYLAKNIQYF
J gene: TRBJ1-4; clone size: NA; V gene: TRBV20-1; CDR3 protein: CSAPEVQTGKLFF
J gene: TRBJ2-3; clone size: NA; V gene: TRBV12-3/TRBV12-4; CDR3 protein: CASIEGSTDTQYF
J gene: TRBJ1-2; clone size: many; V gene: TRBV20-1; CDR3 protein: CSASAAGINYGYTF
J gene: TRBJ2-1; clone size: once; V gene: TRBV30; CDR3 protein: CAWSGGGGEQFF
J gene: TRBJ2-3; clone size: NA; V gene: TRBV27; CDR3 protein: CASSFGGRVTSTQYF
J gene: TRBJ2-1; clone size: NA; V gene: TRBV4-2; CDR3 protein: CASSQDRGGTSYNEQFF
J gene: TRBJ2-2; clone size: NA; V gene: TRBV5-6; CDR3 protein: CASSFGQAYTGELFF
J gene: TRBJ2-1; clone size: NA; V gene: TRBV24-1; CDR3 protein: CATSASGLLEQFF
J gene: TRBJ1-5; clone size: few; V gene: TRBV15; CDR3 protein: CATSVNRGGVQPQHF
J gene: TRBJ2-1; clone size: NA; V gene: TRBV6-5; CDR3 protein: CASSYSGTPGGNEQFF
J gene: TRBJ2-1; clone size: NA; V gene: TRBV7-2; CDR3 protein: CASRHKTVYNEQFF
J gene: TRBJ2-1; clone size: NA; V gene: TRBV12-3/TRBV12-4; CDR3 protein: CASSPGTSGTSSYNEQFF
J gene: TRBJ1-1; clone size: NA; V gene: TRBV29-1; CDR3 protein: CSVSPRANTEAFF
J gene: TRBJ2-7; clone size: few; V gene: TRBV29-1; CDR3 protein: CSVIPGQGGFEQYF
J gene: TRBJ2-4; clone size: NA; V gene: TRBV28; CDR3 protein: CASAWGGRIQYF
J gene: NA; clone size: NA; V gene: TRBV12-3/TRBV12-4; CDR3 protein: CASSLAPWTNQETQYF
J gene: TRBJ2-7; clone size: NA; V gene: TRBV10-3; CDR3 protein: CAIGGEVYEQYF
J gene: TRBJ2-5; clone size: NA; V gene: TRBV7-2; CDR3 protein: CASSNPTGQETQYF
J gene: TRBJ2-3; clone size: few; V gene: TRBV27; CDR3 protein: CASSLASAITDTQYF
J gene: TRBJ2-1; clone size: NA; V gene: TRBV7-8; CDR3 protein: CASSLERGLGSDEQFF
J gene: TRBJ2-7; clone size: NA; V gene: TRBV25-1; CDR3 protein: CASSEYFPSYEQYF
J gene: TRBJ2-1; clone size: NA; V gene: TRBV11-1; CDR3 protein: CASSLALTSGSDEQFF
J gene: TRBJ2-1; clone size: NA; V gene: TRBV10-1; CDR3 protein: CASSGTASGEQFF
J gene: TRBJ1-2; clone size: NA; V gene: TRBV18; CDR3 protein: CASSPPVQGPNYGYTF
J gene: TRBJ1-2; clone size: NA; V gene: TRBV15; CDR3 protein: CATSSSYGYTF
J gene: TRBJ2-1; clone size: NA; V gene: TRBV6-2/TRBV6-3; CDR3 protein: CASRGLDYNEQFF
J gene: TRBJ2-1; clone size: NA; V gene: TRBV24-1; CDR3 protein: CATSVGNNEQFF
J gene: TRBJ2-5; clone size: NA; V gene: TRBV29-1; CDR3 protein: CSVGGIRDSQETQYF
J gene: TRBJ2-7; clone size: NA; V gene: TRBV5-1; CDR3 protein: CASSRRTGGSYEQYF
J gene: TRBJ1-2; clone size: once; V gene: TRBV20-1; CDR3 protein: CSARQTDRAEGYTF
J gene: TRBJ1-4; clone size: NA; V gene: TRBV4-2; CDR3 protein: CASSQEGRGERTGNEKLFF
J gene: TRBJ1-4; clone size: NA; V gene: TRBV20-1; CDR3 protein: CSARGSATNEKLFF
J gene: TRBJ2-5; clone size: NA; V gene: TRBV6-5; CDR3 protein: CASSYGQRGTQYF
J gene: TRBJ2-7; clone size: NA; V gene: TRBV20-1; CDR3 protein: CSAWDTSSYEQYF
J gene: TRBJ2-4; clone size: NA; V gene: TRBV12-3/TRBV12-4; CDR3 protein: CASSLMGTSGIGEQYF
J gene: TRBJ2-3; clone size: once; V gene: TRBV24-1; CDR3 protein: CATSDFLEPDTQYF
J gene: NA; clone size: NA; V gene: TRBV7-2; CDR3 protein: CASSRGLEQYF
J gene: TRBJ2-3; clone size: NA; V gene: TRBV28; CDR3 protein: CASSLSPGRTDTQYF
J gene: TRBJ2-1; clone size: NA; V gene: TRBV2; CDR3 protein: CASSESSFPPSFF
J gene: TRBJ1-5; clone size: few; V gene: TRBV29-1; CDR3 protein: CSVAGLGQPQHF
J gene: TRBJ2-4; clone size: NA; V gene: TRBV27; CDR3 protein: CASSLDRGLDIQYF
J gene: TRBJ2-1; clone size: once; V gene: TRBV7-2; CDR3 protein: CASSARDRVIDEQFF
J gene: TRBJ1-5; clone size: few; V gene: TRBV4-1; CDR3 protein: CASSPLYPQGNQPQHF
J gene: TRBJ1-1; clone size: NA; V gene: TRBV28; CDR3 protein: CASSTGPRAFF
J gene: TRBJ2-7; clone size: once; V gene: TRBV20-1; CDR3 protein: CSARSVDRVHEQYF
J gene: TRBJ2-1; clone size: few; V gene: TRBV5-1; CDR3 protein: CASSLDQASYNEQFF
J gene: TRBJ1-1; clone size: NA; V gene: TRBV3-1; CDR3 protein: CASSREGTGYKGEAFF
J gene: TRBJ2-7; clone size: few; V gene: TRBV29-1; CDR3 protein: CSVEAVGTAVYEQYF